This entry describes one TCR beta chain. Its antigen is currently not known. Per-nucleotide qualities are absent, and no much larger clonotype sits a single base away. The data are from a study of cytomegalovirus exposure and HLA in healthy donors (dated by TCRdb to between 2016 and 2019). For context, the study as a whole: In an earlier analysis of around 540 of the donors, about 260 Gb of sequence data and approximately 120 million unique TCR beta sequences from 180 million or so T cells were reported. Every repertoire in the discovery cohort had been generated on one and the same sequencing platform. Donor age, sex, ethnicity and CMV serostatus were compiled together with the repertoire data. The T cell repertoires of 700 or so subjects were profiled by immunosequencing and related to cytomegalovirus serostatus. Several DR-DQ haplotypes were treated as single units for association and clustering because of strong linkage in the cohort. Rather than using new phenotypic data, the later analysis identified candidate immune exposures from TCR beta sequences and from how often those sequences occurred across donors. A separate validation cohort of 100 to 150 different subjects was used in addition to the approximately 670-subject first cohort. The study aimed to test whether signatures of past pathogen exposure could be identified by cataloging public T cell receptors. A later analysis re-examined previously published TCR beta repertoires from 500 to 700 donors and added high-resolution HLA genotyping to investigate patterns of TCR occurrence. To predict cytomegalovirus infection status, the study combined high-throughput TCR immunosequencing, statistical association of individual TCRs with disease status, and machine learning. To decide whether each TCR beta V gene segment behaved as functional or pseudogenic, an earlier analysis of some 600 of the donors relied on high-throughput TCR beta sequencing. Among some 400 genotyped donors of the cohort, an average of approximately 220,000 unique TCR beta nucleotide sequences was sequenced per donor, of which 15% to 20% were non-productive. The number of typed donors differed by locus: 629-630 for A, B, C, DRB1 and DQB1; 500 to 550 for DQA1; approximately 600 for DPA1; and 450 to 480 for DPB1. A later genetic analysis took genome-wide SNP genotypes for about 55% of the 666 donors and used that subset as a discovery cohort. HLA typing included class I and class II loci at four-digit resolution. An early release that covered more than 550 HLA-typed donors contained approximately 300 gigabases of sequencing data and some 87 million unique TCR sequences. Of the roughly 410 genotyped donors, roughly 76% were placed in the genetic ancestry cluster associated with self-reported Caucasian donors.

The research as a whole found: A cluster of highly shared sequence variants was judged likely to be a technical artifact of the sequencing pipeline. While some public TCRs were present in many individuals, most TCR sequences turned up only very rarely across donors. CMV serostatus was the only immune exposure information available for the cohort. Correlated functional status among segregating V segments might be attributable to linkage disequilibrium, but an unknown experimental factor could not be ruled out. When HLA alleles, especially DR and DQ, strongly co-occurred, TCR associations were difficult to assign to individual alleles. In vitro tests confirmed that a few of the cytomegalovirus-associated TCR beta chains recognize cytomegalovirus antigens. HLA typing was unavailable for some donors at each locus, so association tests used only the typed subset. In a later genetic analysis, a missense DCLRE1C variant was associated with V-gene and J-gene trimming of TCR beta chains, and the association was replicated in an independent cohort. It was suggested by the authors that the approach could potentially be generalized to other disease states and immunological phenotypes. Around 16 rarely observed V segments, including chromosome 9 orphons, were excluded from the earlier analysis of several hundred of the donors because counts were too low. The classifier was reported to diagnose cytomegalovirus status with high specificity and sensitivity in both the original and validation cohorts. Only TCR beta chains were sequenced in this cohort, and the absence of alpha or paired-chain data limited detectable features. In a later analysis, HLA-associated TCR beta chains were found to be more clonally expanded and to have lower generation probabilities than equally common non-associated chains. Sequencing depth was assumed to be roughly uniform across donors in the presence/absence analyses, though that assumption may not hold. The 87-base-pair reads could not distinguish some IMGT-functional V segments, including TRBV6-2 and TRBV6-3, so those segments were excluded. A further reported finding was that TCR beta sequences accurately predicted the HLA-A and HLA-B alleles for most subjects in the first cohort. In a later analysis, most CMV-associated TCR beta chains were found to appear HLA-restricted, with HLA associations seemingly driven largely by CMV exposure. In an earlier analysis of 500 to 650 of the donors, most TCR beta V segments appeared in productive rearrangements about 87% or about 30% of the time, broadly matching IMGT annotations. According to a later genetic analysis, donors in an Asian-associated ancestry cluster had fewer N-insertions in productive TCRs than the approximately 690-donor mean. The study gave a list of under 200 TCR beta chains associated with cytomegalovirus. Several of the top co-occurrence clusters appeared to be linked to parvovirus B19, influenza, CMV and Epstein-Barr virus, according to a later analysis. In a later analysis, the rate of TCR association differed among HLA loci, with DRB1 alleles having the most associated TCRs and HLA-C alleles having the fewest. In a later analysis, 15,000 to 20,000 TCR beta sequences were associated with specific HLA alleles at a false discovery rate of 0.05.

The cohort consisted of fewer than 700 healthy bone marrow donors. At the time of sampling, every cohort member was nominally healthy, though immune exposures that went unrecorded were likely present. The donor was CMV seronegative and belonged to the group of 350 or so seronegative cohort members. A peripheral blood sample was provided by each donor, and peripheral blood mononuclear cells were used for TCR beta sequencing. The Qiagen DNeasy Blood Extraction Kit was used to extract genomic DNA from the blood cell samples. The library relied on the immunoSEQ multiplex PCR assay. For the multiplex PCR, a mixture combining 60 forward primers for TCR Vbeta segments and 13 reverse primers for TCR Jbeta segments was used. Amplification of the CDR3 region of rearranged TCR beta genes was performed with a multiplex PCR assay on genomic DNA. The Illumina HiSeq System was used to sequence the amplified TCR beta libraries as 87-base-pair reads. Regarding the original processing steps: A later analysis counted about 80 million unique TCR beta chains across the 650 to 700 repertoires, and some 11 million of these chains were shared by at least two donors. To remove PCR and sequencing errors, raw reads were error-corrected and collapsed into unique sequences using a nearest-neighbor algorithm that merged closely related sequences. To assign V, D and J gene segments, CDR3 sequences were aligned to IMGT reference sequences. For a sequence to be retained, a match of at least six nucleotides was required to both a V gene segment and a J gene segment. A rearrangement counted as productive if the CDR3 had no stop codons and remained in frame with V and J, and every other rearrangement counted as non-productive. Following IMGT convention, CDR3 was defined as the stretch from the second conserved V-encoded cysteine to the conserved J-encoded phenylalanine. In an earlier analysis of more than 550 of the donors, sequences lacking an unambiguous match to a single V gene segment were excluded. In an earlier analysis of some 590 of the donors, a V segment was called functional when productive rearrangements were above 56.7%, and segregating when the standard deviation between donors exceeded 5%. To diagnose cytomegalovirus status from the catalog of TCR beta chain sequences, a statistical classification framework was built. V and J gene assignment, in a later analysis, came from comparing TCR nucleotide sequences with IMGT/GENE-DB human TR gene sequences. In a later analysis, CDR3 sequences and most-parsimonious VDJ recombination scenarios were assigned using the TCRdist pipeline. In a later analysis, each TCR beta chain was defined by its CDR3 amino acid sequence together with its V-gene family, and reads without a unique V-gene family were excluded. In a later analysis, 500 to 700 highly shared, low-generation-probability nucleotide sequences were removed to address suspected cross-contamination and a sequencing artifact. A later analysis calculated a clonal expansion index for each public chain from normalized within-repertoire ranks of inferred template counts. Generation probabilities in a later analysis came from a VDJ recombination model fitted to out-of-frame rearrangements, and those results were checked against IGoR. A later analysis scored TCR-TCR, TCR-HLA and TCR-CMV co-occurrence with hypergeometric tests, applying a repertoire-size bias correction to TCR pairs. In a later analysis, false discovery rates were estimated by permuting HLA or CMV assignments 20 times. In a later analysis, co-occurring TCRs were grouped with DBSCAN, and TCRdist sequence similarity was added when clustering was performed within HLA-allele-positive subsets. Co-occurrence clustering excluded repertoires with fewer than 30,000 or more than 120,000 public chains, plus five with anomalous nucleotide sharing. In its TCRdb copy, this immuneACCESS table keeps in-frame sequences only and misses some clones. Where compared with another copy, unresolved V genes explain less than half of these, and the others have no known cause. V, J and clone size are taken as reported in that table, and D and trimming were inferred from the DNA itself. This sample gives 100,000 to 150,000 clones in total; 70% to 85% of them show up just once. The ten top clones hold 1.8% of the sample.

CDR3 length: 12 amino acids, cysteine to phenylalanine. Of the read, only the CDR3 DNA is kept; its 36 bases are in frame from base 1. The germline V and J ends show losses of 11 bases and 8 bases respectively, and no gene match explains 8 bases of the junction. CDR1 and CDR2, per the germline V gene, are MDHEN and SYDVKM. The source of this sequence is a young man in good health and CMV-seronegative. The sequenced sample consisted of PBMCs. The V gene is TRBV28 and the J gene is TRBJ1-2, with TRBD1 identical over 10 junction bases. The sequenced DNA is TGTGCCGGGGGGGACAGGGGCTGGGGCTACACCTTC. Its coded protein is CAGGDRGWGYTF.